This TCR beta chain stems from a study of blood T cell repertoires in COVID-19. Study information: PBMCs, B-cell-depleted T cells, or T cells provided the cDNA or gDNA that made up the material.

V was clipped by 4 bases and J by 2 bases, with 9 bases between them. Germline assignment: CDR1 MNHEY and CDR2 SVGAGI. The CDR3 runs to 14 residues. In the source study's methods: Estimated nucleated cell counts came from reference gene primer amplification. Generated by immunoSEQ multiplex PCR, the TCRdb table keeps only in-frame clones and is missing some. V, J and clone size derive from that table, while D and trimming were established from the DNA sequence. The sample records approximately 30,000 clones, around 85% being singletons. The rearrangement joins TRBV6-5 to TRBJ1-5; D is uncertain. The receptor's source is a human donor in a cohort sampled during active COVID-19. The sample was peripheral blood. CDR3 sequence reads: CASSSGWGNQPQHF. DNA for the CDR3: TGTGCCAGCAGTTCGGGGTGGGGCAATCAGCCCCAGCATTTT.